These T cell receptor beta chains were read from a single sample in a study of PD-1 blockade in classical Hodgkin lymphoma. Some clones are missing from TCRdb's copy, which holds only in-frame ones; the method was immunoSEQ multiplex PCR. The data contain approximately 98,000 clones, 80% to 90% of them singletons. This material consisted of peripheral blood mononuclear cells (PBMCs), taken before the second cycle of nivolumab. The receptors derive from a human donor with classical Hodgkin lymphoma. The CDR3 runs from the conserved cysteine through the conserved F or W. Fields, in order: J gene, D gene, V gene, CDR3 protein. A D gene is named only where the DNA matches it firmly.

J gene: TRBJ2-5
D gene: -
V gene: TRBV14
CDR3 protein: CASSQGSKRDSLYQETQYF

J gene: TRBJ2-7
D gene: TRBD1
V gene: TRBV27
CDR3 protein: CASSPRTGGNEQYF

J gene: TRBJ2-3
D gene: TRBD2
V gene: TRBV11-1
CDR3 protein: CASSSSSGETQYF

J gene: TRBJ1-5
D gene: -
V gene: TRBV6-6
CDR3 protein: CASSPTLPGNQPQHF

J gene: TRBJ1-1
D gene: TRBD1
V gene: TRBV15
CDR3 protein: CATSRGTGAEAFF

J gene: TRBJ2-7
D gene: TRBD2
V gene: TRBV5-6
CDR3 protein: CASSLPGLAGFNEQYF

J gene: TRBJ2-1
D gene: -
V gene: TRBV6-5
CDR3 protein: CASSPGRNEQFF

J gene: TRBJ2-1
D gene: -
V gene: TRBV5-1
CDR3 protein: CASSLGTGTPNEQFF

J gene: TRBJ1-1
D gene: -
V gene: TRBV5-1
CDR3 protein: CASSLGQRNTEAFF

J gene: TRBJ2-7
D gene: -
V gene: TRBV28
CDR3 protein: CASTAGYEQYF

J gene: TRBJ1-1
D gene: -
V gene: TRBV25-1
CDR3 protein: CASSGTENTEAFF

J gene: TRBJ1-1
D gene: TRBD1
V gene: TRBV5-6
CDR3 protein: CASSLDRGGAAFF

J gene: TRBJ1-2
D gene: TRBD1
V gene: TRBV19
CDR3 protein: CASTTRGQGVGYTF

J gene: TRBJ2-3
D gene: TRBD2
V gene: TRBV5-4
CDR3 protein: CASSPTSGRADTQYF

J gene: TRBJ2-2
D gene: TRBD1
V gene: TRBV11-2
CDR3 protein: CASSLGTGVPGELFF

J gene: TRBJ1-2
D gene: TRBD1
V gene: TRBV5-1
CDR3 protein: CASSDNPGQGHYGYTF

J gene: TRBJ1-5
D gene: -
V gene: TRBV11-2
CDR3 protein: CASSLGQGNQPQHF

J gene: TRBJ2-5
D gene: -
V gene: TRBV10-1
CDR3 protein: CASSESIYQETQYF

J gene: TRBJ1-1
D gene: -
V gene: TRBV6-4
CDR3 protein: CASSYRDGTEAFF

J gene: TRBJ1-6
D gene: TRBD1
V gene: TRBV27
CDR3 protein: CASSRQGSVYNSPLHF

J gene: TRBJ1-1
D gene: TRBD1
V gene: TRBV30
CDR3 protein: CAWTGTGNTEAFF

J gene: TRBJ2-1
D gene: -
V gene: TRBV19
CDR3 protein: CASSIGTNPSHEQFF

J gene: TRBJ1-1
D gene: -
V gene: TRBV18
CDR3 protein: CASSPGQTKKLNTEAFF

J gene: TRBJ2-1
D gene: TRBD2
V gene: TRBV11-2
CDR3 protein: CASSRGGSSYNEQFF

J gene: TRBJ2-7
D gene: TRBD2
V gene: TRBV6-5
CDR3 protein: CASGPPSGRAYEQYF

J gene: TRBJ1-2
D gene: TRBD1
V gene: TRBV2
CDR3 protein: CASSEDRGFYGYTF

J gene: TRBJ1-1
D gene: -
V gene: TRBV7-9
CDR3 protein: CASSLGTGNTEAFF

J gene: TRBJ1-2
D gene: -
V gene: TRBV28
CDR3 protein: CASSPRTANYGYTF

J gene: TRBJ2-7
D gene: -
V gene: TRBV7-2
CDR3 protein: CASSFFEGFYEQYF

J gene: TRBJ2-1
D gene: -
V gene: TRBV20-1
CDR3 protein: CSASRNNEQFF

J gene: TRBJ2-1
D gene: TRBD1
V gene: TRBV9
CDR3 protein: CASSPEKGQDHYNEQFF

J gene: TRBJ2-5
D gene: -
V gene: TRBV11-3
CDR3 protein: CASSLQPQQTQYF

J gene: TRBJ2-5
D gene: TRBD2
V gene: TRBV29-1
CDR3 protein: CSVEGGRRETQYF

J gene: TRBJ2-7
D gene: TRBD2
V gene: TRBV30
CDR3 protein: CAWSVGGRASYEQYF

J gene: TRBJ1-3
D gene: -
V gene: TRBV19
CDR3 protein: CASSIVLSGNTIYF

J gene: TRBJ1-4
D gene: -
V gene: TRBV5-4
CDR3 protein: CASSLEHRTNEKLFF

J gene: TRBJ2-1
D gene: TRBD2
V gene: TRBV5-1
CDR3 protein: CASSISGTRTNEQFF

J gene: TRBJ1-3
D gene: TRBD1
V gene: TRBV4-2
CDR3 protein: CASSPGQGINTIYF

J gene: TRBJ1-4
D gene: -
V gene: TRBV27
CDR3 protein: CASSFSGVNEKLFF

J gene: TRBJ1-1
D gene: TRBD1
V gene: TRBV28
CDR3 protein: CASSGIRTGHFTEAFF

J gene: TRBJ2-7
D gene: -
V gene: TRBV19
CDR3 protein: CASSQGNAYEQYF

J gene: TRBJ2-2
D gene: -
V gene: TRBV21-1
CDR3 protein: CASSKVRGQGVETGELFF

J gene: TRBJ2-7
D gene: TRBD1
V gene: TRBV6-5
CDR3 protein: CASSPPGQGTSEQYF

J gene: TRBJ2-3
D gene: -
V gene: TRBV6-6
CDR3 protein: CASSPRVTQYF

J gene: TRBJ2-7
D gene: -
V gene: TRBV15
CDR3 protein: CATSRDWGHYEQYF

J gene: TRBJ2-1
D gene: -
V gene: TRBV7-2
CDR3 protein: CASSLAREYNEQFF

J gene: -
D gene: -
V gene: TRBV27
CDR3 protein: CASSLSSTGTYEQYF

J gene: TRBJ1-4
D gene: -
V gene: TRBV18
CDR3 protein: CASSPLRFATNEKLFF

J gene: TRBJ1-1
D gene: -
V gene: TRBV28
CDR3 protein: CASSTQGRTEAFF

J gene: TRBJ1-5
D gene: -
V gene: TRBV19
CDR3 protein: CASNPGRRNQPQHF

J gene: TRBJ2-1
D gene: TRBD2
V gene: TRBV5-1
CDR3 protein: CASSLQLTSGPVRGLFF

J gene: TRBJ1-1
D gene: -
V gene: TRBV15
CDR3 protein: CATSRDRVRNTEAFF

J gene: TRBJ1-2
D gene: TRBD1
V gene: TRBV10-3
CDR3 protein: CAISVGTGALYGYTF

J gene: TRBJ1-4
D gene: -
V gene: TRBV18
CDR3 protein: CASSPPGGSEKLFF

J gene: TRBJ2-7
D gene: TRBD2
V gene: TRBV30
CDR3 protein: CAGAGFGWANEQYF

J gene: TRBJ2-7
D gene: -
V gene: TRBV30
CDR3 protein: CAWSWLASKSYEQYF

J gene: TRBJ2-2
D gene: -
V gene: TRBV28
CDR3 protein: CASRWTGENTGELFF

J gene: TRBJ2-7
D gene: TRBD2
V gene: TRBV19
CDR3 protein: CASSIEAGAYEQYF

J gene: TRBJ2-2
D gene: -
V gene: TRBV5-4
CDR3 protein: CASSSSGELFF